These T cell receptor beta chains were read from a single sample in a study of OX40 agonist ivuxolimab in advanced cancers. Sequencing was performed with immunoSEQ multiplex PCR; in TCRdb, only in-frame clones are kept and a portion is missing. The sample holds over 80,000 clones; 87% are singletons and the top ten take approximately 4%. The sample in question was CD4+ or CD8+ T cells sorted from blood, obtained in a trial of the OX40 agonist ivuxolimab. These receptor sequences come from an adult with an advanced solid tumor such as melanoma, head and neck, liver or kidney cancer. Both conserved end residues are part of each CDR3. The order of the fields is J gene, V gene, D gene, clone size, CDR3 protein, CDR3 DNA. The D gene is left open where the match is weak. Clone size, where shown, is once, few, many, or a class for clones that have expanded.

J: TRBJ1-1; V: TRBV5-1; D: TRBD1; size: .; CDR3: CASSSETGTVNTEAFF; DNA: TGCGCCAGCAGCTCGGAAACCGGGACAGTGAACACTGAAGCTTTCTTT
J: TRBJ1-5; V: TRBV6-5; D: .; size: .; CDR3: CASSYSAASNQPQHF; DNA: TGTGCCAGCAGTTACAGCGCGGCTAGCAATCAGCCCCAGCATTTT
J: TRBJ2-3; V: TRBV10-1; D: TRBD2; size: .; CDR3: CASSELAGGFNTQYF; DNA: TGCGCCAGCAGTGAGTTAGCGGGAGGGTTCAATACGCAGTATTTT
J: TRBJ2-1; V: TRBV6-5; D: .; size: .; CDR3: CASSKGYEQFF; DNA: TGTGCCAGCAGTAAGGGGTATGAGCAGTTCTTC
J: TRBJ1-4; V: TRBV5-1; D: .; size: .; CDR3: CASSLVQANNEKLFF; DNA: TGCGCCAGCAGCTTGGTACAGGCCAATAATGAAAAACTGTTTTTT
J: TRBJ1-4; V: TRBV6-1; D: .; size: .; CDR3: CASITGTTPEKLFF; DNA: TGTGCCAGCATTACCGGGACAACCCCAGAAAAACTGTTTTTT
J: TRBJ2-2; V: TRBV10-1; D: .; size: few; CDR3: CASSESNTGELFF; DNA: TGCGCCAGCAGTGAGTCAAACACCGGGGAGCTGTTTTTT
J: TRBJ2-2; V: TRBV5-6; D: TRBD2; size: .; CDR3: CASSLLNSGRYTGELFF; DNA: TGTGCCAGCAGCTTGCTGAATAGCGGGAGATACACCGGGGAGCTGTTTTTT
J: TRBJ2-5; V: TRBV11-3; D: TRBD2; size: .; CDR3: CASSLDQWSVSGSVGETQYF; DNA: TGTGCCAGCAGCTTAGATCAGTGGAGTGTGAGCGGGAGCGTTGGGGAGACCCAGTACTTC
J: TRBJ1-1; V: TRBV28; D: TRBD1; size: .; CDR3: CASSGQAWTEAFF; DNA: TGTGCCAGCAGTGGACAGGCGTGGACTGAAGCTTTCTTT
J: TRBJ1-1; V: TRBV5-1; D: .; size: .; CDR3: CASSLGRRNTEAFF; DNA: TGCGCCAGCAGCCTGGGACGCCGGAACACTGAAGCTTTCTTT
J: TRBJ2-1; V: TRBV2; D: .; size: .; CDR3: CACTSGTRQVNEQFF; DNA: TGTGCCTGTACATCCGGGACGCGGCAAGTCAATGAGCAGTTCTTC
J: TRBJ1-2; V: TRBV7-9; D: .; size: .; CDR3: CAGRTEPPGHTF; DNA: TGTGCCGGTCGGACGGAGCCTCCTGGCCACACCTTC
J: TRBJ2-1; V: TRBV4-1; D: TRBD2; size: .; CDR3: CASSQGSKSGLALEQFF; DNA: TGCGCCAGCAGCCAAGGCTCGAAATCGGGACTAGCACTTGAGCAGTTCTTC
J: TRBJ1-1; V: TRBV9; D: .; size: .; CDR3: CASSVLANTEAFF; DNA: TGTGCCAGCAGCGTATTGGCGAACACTGAAGCTTTCTTT
J: TRBJ2-3; V: TRBV27; D: TRBD2; size: once; CDR3: CASSLSGLAGVTQYF; DNA: TGTGCCAGCAGTTTATCAGGACTAGCGGGTGTTACGCAGTATTTT
J: TRBJ1-3; V: TRBV11-2; D: .; size: .; CDR3: CASSLRGVSSGNTIYF; DNA: TGTGCCAGCAGCTTACGGGGGGTGAGCTCTGGAAACACCATATATTTT
J: TRBJ1-5; V: TRBV10-3; D: .; size: .; CDR3: CAISELGPYSNQPQHF; DNA: TGTGCCATCAGTGAGTTGGGCCCGTATAGCAATCAGCCCCAGCATTTT
J: TRBJ2-1; V: TRBV28; D: TRBD2; size: .; CDR3: CASSRIAGGPNEQFF; DNA: TGTGCCAGCAGTCGTATAGCGGGAGGGCCGAATGAGCAGTTCTTC
J: TRBJ2-5; V: TRBV28; D: TRBD2; size: .; CDR3: CASRPAGEETQYF; DNA: TGTGCCAGCCGTCCCGCGGGAGAAGAGACCCAGTACTTC
J: TRBJ2-1; V: TRBV6-6; D: TRBD2; size: few; CDR3: CASSYSGLADYNEQFF; DNA: TGTGCCAGCAGTTACTCGGGACTAGCGGACTACAATGAGCAGTTCTTC
J: TRBJ1-2; V: TRBV9; D: .; size: .; CDR3: CASSVPAQGGYGYTF; DNA: TGTGCCAGCAGCGTCCCGGCACAGGGTGGGTATGGCTACACCTTC
J: TRBJ1-2; V: TRBV7-8; D: TRBD1; size: .; CDR3: CASSLGWDSYGYTF; DNA: TGTGCCAGCAGCTTAGGGTGGGACAGCTATGGCTACACCTTC
J: TRBJ1-5; V: TRBV6-1; D: TRBD1; size: .; CDR3: CASSEAVVGQGGQPQHF; DNA: TGTGCCAGCAGTGAAGCTGTTGTTGGACAGGGGGGTCAGCCCCAGCATTTT
J: TRBJ1-1; V: TRBV19; D: .; size: .; CDR3: CASTPVTGRGTEAFF; DNA: TGTGCCAGTACTCCTGTCACAGGGAGGGGCACTGAAGCTTTCTTT
J: TRBJ2-7; V: TRBV9; D: .; size: .; CDR3: CASSFSVSRSYEQYF; DNA: TGTGCCAGCAGCTTTAGCGTCAGTCGCTCCTACGAGCAGTACTTC
J: TRBJ2-7; V: TRBV6-1; D: .; size: .; CDR3: CASSESGRLSSYEQYF; DNA: TGTGCCAGCAGTGAATCAGGTCGGTTAAGCTCCTACGAGCAGTACTTC
J: TRBJ2-1; V: TRBV19; D: TRBD2; size: .; CDR3: CASSIGTSPVF; DNA: TGTGCCAGTAGTATAGGGACTAGCCCGGTCTTC
J: TRBJ1-5; V: TRBV4-2; D: .; size: .; CDR3: CASSQEGREVGINQPQHF; DNA: TGTGCCAGCAGCCAAGAGGGCAGGGAGGTTGGGATTAATCAGCCCCAGCATTTT